These 19 T cell receptor beta chains came from one sample sequenced in a study of T cells in women clearing cervical HPV infection (dated 2018 in TCRdb). Libraries were built with the immunoSEQ multiplex PCR assay. In its TCRdb copy, this immuneACCESS table keeps in-frame sequences only and misses some clones. Where compared with another copy, unresolved V genes explain less than half of these, and the others have no known cause. In this sample's table one finds under 45,000 clones. Roughly 6.8% of the sample is held by the ten biggest clonotypes. The sequenced material came from blood buffy coat. The source is a woman between 18 and 69 years old with a cervical HPV16 infection that either progressed to CIN3+ or cleared (not recorded which).

About this clone itself: Read sequence stops 3 residues before the CDR3 end, and the germline J gene provides the missing end. The rearrangement links TRBV7-6 to TRBJ2-3; D is unclear. The V end lost 2 bases, the J end lost 0 bases, and 3 bases lay between the germline ends. The CDR3 consists of 13 residues. Germline CDR1 and CDR2: SGHVS and FNYEAQ. The part of the CDR3 DNA that was read is TGTGCCAGCAGCTTACCTAGCACAGATACG. It codes for CASSLPSTDT. The full CDR3 protein reads CASSLPSTDTQYF.

The CDR3 DNA, read in part, is TGTGCCAGCAGGGACAGGACGGAGGGT. Protein product: CASRDRTEG. The CDR3 as a whole reads CASRDRTEGQYF. The rearrangement links TRBV2 to TRBJ2-4, with D perhaps matching TRBD1 (7 bases). The DNA ends 3 residues before the CDR3 does, and the rest of the CDR3 is filled in from the germline J gene. This CDR3 has 12 residues. CDR1 is SNHLY, CDR2 FYNNEI, per germline.

Of note for this clone: The read comes to an end 3 residues before the CDR3 does, leaving the germline J gene to fill in the end. The gene calls are TRBV11-1 and TRBJ2-7; D unresolved. The CDR3 contains 13 residues. Trimming took 1 base from V and 2 from J, leaving 6 bases between them. Germline V gene sequence: CDR1 SGHAT, CDR2 FQDESV (reference sequence). The CDR3 loop reads CASSLDQAYEQYF. Partial CDR3 DNA: TGTGCCAGCAGCTTAGACCAGGCCTACGAG.

About this clone: The sequence runs out 3 residues before the end of the CDR3; the remainder is reconstructed from the germline J gene. V is TRBV27 and J is TRBJ2-3; 7 positions agree with TRBD1. Germline assignment: CDR1 MNHEY and CDR2 SMNVEV (reference sequence). This CDR3 has 16 residues. The V segment lost 7 bases and the J segment 1 base; nucleotides outside the gene matches: 11. The sequenced part of the CDR3 DNA is TGTGCCAGCATCGGATTGAGACAGGGCGGCACAGATACG. Translation gives CASIGLRQGGTDT. The full-length CDR3 reads as CASIGLRQGGTDTQYF.

Details on this clone: With the read ending 3 residues before the CDR3 end, the germline J gene is used to fill in that end. This chain uses TRBV27 with TRBJ2-2, with TRBD2 as a possible D gene (6 bases). Germline-derived CDR1 and CDR2 are MNHEY and SMNVEV (reference sequence). V lost 4 bases, J lost 1 base, and 22 bases lay in between. The CDR3 length is 19 residues. The CDR3 region is CASSSRLTIAGQNTGELFF. The CDR3 DNA, read in part, is TGTGCCAGCAGTTCCCGACTAACTATTGCGGGGCAGAACACCGGGGAG.

With respect to this clone: The read terminates 3 residues before the CDR3 end, so the remaining end is supplied by the germline J gene. The chain combines TRBV5-1 with TRBJ1-2; D perhaps matches TRBD1 (5 bases). The CDR3 contains 12 residues. The V end was cut by 5 bases, the J end by 1 base, with 6 bases between. Germline V gene data show CDR1 as SGHRS and CDR2 as YFSETQ. CDR3 region: CASRGLNYGYTF. The sequenced CDR3 bases are TGCGCCAGCAGGGGACTTAACTATGGC.

About this clone itself: The CDR3 extends 3 residues past the end of the read, so its final part is completed from the germline J gene. This chain uses TRBV30 with TRBJ2-2; D call uncertain. The germline V gene has CDR1 GTSNPN and CDR2 SVGIG (reference sequence). The CDR3 runs to 13 residues. The CDR3 is CAWKGSGNEKLFF. Incomplete CDR3 DNA: TGTGCCTGGAAGGGCAGTGGTAATGAAAAG.

Comments on this clone: Read coverage stops 3 residues before the CDR3 terminus; the germline J gene supplies the remainder. The chain links TRBV19 to TRBJ2-1; no clear D. The V end was cut by 7 bases, the J end by 5 bases, with 6 bases between. The CDR3 consists of 11 residues. Germline assignment: CDR1 LNHDA and CDR2 SQIVND (reference sequence). CDR3 bases read: TGTGCCAGTACAGACAACAATGAG. Translating gives CASTDNNE. The whole CDR3 protein reads CASTDNNEQFF.

About this clone: The read terminates 3 residues before the CDR3 end, so the remaining end is supplied by the germline J gene. This chain connects TRBV7-9 to TRBJ2-5; tentative D call: TRBD1 (6 bases). This CDR3 region has 14 residues. V was shortened by 2 bases and J by 3 bases, with 10 bases between the two germline ends. CDR1 SEHNR and CDR2 FQNEAQ come from the germline V gene (reference sequence). Incomplete CDR3 DNA: TGTGCCAGCAGCTTATTCAAGGGGGAAGAGACC. It codes for CASSLFKGEET. The whole CDR3 protein is CASSLFKGEETQYF.

About this clone: At one end the junction does not follow the germline gene, possibly because of a read error. The missing CDR3 end, 3 residues past where the read stops, is filled in from the germline J gene. The chain joins TRBV13 to TRBJ1-3, with 8 nucleotides matching TRBD1. Looked up from germline, CDR1 is PRHDT and CDR2 is FYEKMQ (reference sequence). The CDR3 is 14 amino acids. Partial CDR3 DNA: TGTGCCAGCAGTTCGGACAGGGAGGGAACCACC. Translated, it gives CASSSDREGTT. The whole CDR3 protein reads CASSSDREGTTIYF. The variable domain in full, with the rest retrieved from reference TRBV13 and TRBJ1-3, is AAGVIQSPRHLIKEKRETATLKCYPIPRHDTVYWYQQGPGQDPQFLISFYEKMQSDKGSIPDRFSAQQFSDYHSELNMSSLELGDSALYFCASSSDREGTTIYFGEGSWLTVV.

Notes on this clone: The read halts 3 residues ahead of the CDR3 end, with the missing end drawn from the germline J gene. V gene TRBV2 combines with J gene TRBJ2-3, with 12 nucleotides matching TRBD2. The CDR3 consists of 15 residues. The junction had 8 bases not matched to a gene; V was cut back by 5 bases and J by 8 bases. Germline values: CDR1 SNHLY, CDR2 FYNNEI. The CDR3 DNA, read in part, is TGTGCCAGCAGTAAGGCTAGCGGGAGGGCCGGTACG. Protein sequence: CASSKASGRAGT. The whole CDR3 reads CASSKASGRAGTQYF.

Of note for this clone: The read ends 3 residues shy of where the CDR3 ends; the end is completed using the germline J gene. The chain combines TRBV30 with TRBJ2-5; D is unresolved. The CDR3 is 13 amino acids. Trimming took off 0 bases at V and 5 bases at J, with 10 bases between the two ends. The germline V gene encodes CDR1 GTSNPN and CDR2 SVGIG (reference sequence). CDR3 bases read: TGTGCCTGGAGTGTGGTCCACGGGGAGACC. Encoded protein: CAWSVVHGET. The full CDR3 is CAWSVVHGETQYF. Supplemented by reference TRBV30 and TRBJ2-5, the full variable domain reads SQTIHQWPATLVQPVGSPLSLECTVEGTSNPNLYWYRQAAGRGLQLLFYSVGIGQISSEVPQNLSASRPQDRQFILSSKKLLLSDSGFYLCAWSVVHGETQYFGPGTRLLVL.

In regard to this clone: One junction end does not reproduce the germline sequence, and a read error may be involved. The CDR3 end falls 3 residues outside the read, so it is completed with the germline J gene. V gene TRBV7-9 combines with J gene TRBJ2-5; 7 bases line up with TRBD1. Per the germline V gene, CDR1 is SEHNR and CDR2 is FQNEAQ (reference sequence). The CDR3 has 15 residues. CDR3 sequence: CTSSPRQGVADTQYF. The sequenced CDR3 bases are TGTACCAGCAGCCCCCGACAGGGAGTTGCAGATACC.

CDR3 region: CASSRQGGNTIYF. The covered CDR3 bases are TGTGCCAGCAGCCGACAGGGAGGAAACACC. The J gene is TRBJ1-3, the V gene TRBV5-8, with 7 bases matching TRBD1. The missing CDR3 end, 3 residues past where the read stops, is filled in from the germline J gene. Germline loops: CDR1 SGHTS, CDR2 YDEGEE. V lost 4 bases, J lost 4 bases, and 2 bases stayed unmatched. The length of the CDR3 is 13 residues.

Concerning this clone: The sequenced fragment ends 3 residues before the CDR3 boundary, so the rest is inferred from the germline J gene. The J gene is TRBJ2-1, the V gene TRBV18; the match to TRBD2 covers 9 bases. The CDR3 length is 14 residues. V lost 2 bases, J lost 6 bases, and 2 bases stayed unmatched. Germline V gene data show CDR1 as KGHSH and CDR2 as LQKENI. The CDR3 is CASSPFSGSNEQFF. CDR3 DNA (partial): TGTGCCAGCTCACCATTTAGCGGGAGCAATGAG.

As for this clone: The sequenced fragment ends 3 residues before the CDR3 boundary, so the rest is inferred from the germline J gene. The rearrangement links TRBV19 to TRBJ2-2; the D call may be TRBD1 or TRBD2 (7 bases each). The V gene's germline CDR1 is LNHDA and CDR2 SQIVND (reference sequence). CDR3 length equals 15 residues. V was cut by 5 bases and J by 6 bases, with 16 bases left in between. Incomplete CDR3 DNA: TGTGCCAGTAGTTGGGGAGGGGGCATTTCCGGGGAG. It codes for CASSWGGGISGE. The full CDR3 is CASSWGGGISGELFF. The variable domain in full, with the rest retrieved from reference TRBV19 and TRBJ2-2, is DGGITQSPKYLFRKEGQNVTLSCEQNLNHDAMYWYRQDPGQGLRLIYYSQIVNDFQKGDIAEGYSVSREKKESFPLTVTSAQKNPTAFYLCASSWGGGISGELFFGEGSRLTVL.

Worth noting for this clone: The read is 3 residues too short to cover the CDR3 end, so that end is filled in from the germline J gene. The chain is built from TRBV4-1 and TRBJ1-1; perhaps TRBD1 as D (5 bases). Germline values: CDR1 MGHRA, CDR2 YSYEKL. The V end was cut by 1 base, the J end by 6 bases, with 6 bases between. The CDR3 totals 12 residues. CDR3: CASSQGGPEAFF. Incomplete CDR3 DNA: TGCGCCAGCAGCCAAGGGGGCCCTGAA.

With respect to this clone: The read halts 3 residues ahead of the CDR3 end, with the missing end drawn from the germline J gene. The chain recombines TRBV20-1 with TRBJ1-2, with 10 bases matching TRBD1. CDR1 is DFQATT, CDR2 SNEGSKA, per germline (reference sequence). The junction had 2 bases not matched to a gene; V was cut back by 0 bases and J by 4 bases. This CDR3 spans 14 amino acids. The CDR3 sequence: CSARDRDRGYGYTF. The sequenced part of the CDR3 DNA is TGCAGTGCTAGAGATCGGGACAGGGGCTATGGC.

Worth noting for this clone: The CDR3 extends 3 residues past the end of the read, so its final part is completed from the germline J gene. The chain links TRBV20-1 to TRBJ1-6, with TRBD1 matching 12 bases. Germline CDR1 DFQATT, CDR2 SNEGSKA (reference sequence). V lost 4 bases to trimming and J lost 8 bases; unmatched junction nucleotides: 15. The CDR3 is 18 amino acids. CDR3 protein: CSATRIRDRGRGDSPLHF. The CDR3 bases that were read are TGCAGTGCTACCCGGATCCGGGACAGGGGGCGCGGGGATTCACCC.